This TCR beta chain was identified during a study of T-cell memory formation after mild COVID-19. TCRdb called the 5' RACE reads again in MiXCR, with one record for every CDR3 protein. The repertoire has fewer than 350,000 distinct CDR3 sequences, about 16% of them found once; the top ten carry 20% to 25%. CDR3 length: 13 residues. V trimming: 8 bases; J trimming: 7 bases; junction bases outside the gene matches: 5. Looked up from germline, CDR1 is SGHTA and CDR2 is FQGTGA. The TCR comes from a man younger than 35 who had mild COVID-19 (a few samples of this study predate the infection). Cell type and time point are not known. The sample comprised PBMCs or a T cell subset sorted from them (not recorded which). This sequence joins TRBV7-3 and TRBJ2-4; 10 nucleotides align to TRBD2. In nucleotides, the CDR3 is TGTGCCAGCGCCGTAGCGGGGGGTAACATTCAGTACTTC. Translating it yields CASAVAGGNIQYF. The entire variable domain, with the rest obtained from reference TRBV7-3 and TRBJ2-4, is as follows: GAGVSQTPSNKVTEKGKYVELRCDPISGHTALYWYRQSLGQGPEFLIYFQGTGAADDSGLPNDRFFAVRPEGSVSTLKIQRTERGDSAVYLCASAVAGGNIQYFGAGTRLSVL.